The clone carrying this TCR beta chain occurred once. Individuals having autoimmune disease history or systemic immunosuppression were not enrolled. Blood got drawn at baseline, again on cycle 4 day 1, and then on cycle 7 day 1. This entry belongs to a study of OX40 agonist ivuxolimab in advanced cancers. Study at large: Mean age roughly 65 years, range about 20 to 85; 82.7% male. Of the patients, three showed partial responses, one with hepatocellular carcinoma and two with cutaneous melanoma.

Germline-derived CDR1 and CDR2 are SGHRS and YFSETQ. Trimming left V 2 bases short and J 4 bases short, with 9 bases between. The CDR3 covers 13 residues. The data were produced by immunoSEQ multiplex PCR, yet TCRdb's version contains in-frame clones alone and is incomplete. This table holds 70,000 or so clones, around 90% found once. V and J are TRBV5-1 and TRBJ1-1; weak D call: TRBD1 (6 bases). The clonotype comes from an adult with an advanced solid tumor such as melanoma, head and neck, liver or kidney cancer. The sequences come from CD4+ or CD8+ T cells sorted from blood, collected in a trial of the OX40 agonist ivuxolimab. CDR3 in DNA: TGCGCCAGCAGCTTAACGGGGGCCACTGAAGCTTTCTTT. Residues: CASSLTGATEAFF.